One sample yielded the 13 T cell receptor beta chains listed below, sequenced in a study of blood T cell repertoires in COVID-19. Data came from immunoSEQ multiplex PCR; TCRdb stores just in-frame clones and leaves some out. This table has about 280,000 clones, more than 75% appearing once. Specimen: peripheral blood. The receptors were sampled from a man in his forties with active or convalescent COVID-19.

This clone was counted between two and nine times. The rearrangement links TRBV11-3 to TRBJ2-7, with a weak D call TRBD2 (6 bases). The CDR3 loop spans 14 amino acids. Trimming cost V 0 bases and J 6 bases, with 12 bases left between them. Germline CDR1 reads SGHNT; CDR2 reads YENEEA. CDR3 protein: CASSLEAGPSEQYF. The CDR3 nucleotides read TGTGCCAGCAGCTTAGAGGCGGGGCCTAGCGAGCAGTACTTC.

CDR3 sequence (DNA): TGTGCCAGCAGCCATTCGTCAAAACTAGCGGCCACAGATACGCAGTATTTT. This sequence encodes CASSHSSKLAATDTQYF. The chain combines TRBV9 with TRBJ2-3, with TRBD2 identical over 8 bases. The V segment lost 4 bases and the J segment 2 bases; nucleotides outside the gene matches: 12. The CDR3 spans 17 residues. The germline gives CDR1 SGDLS, CDR2 YYNGEE.

The J gene is TRBJ2-1, the V gene TRBV7-9, with D possibly matching TRBD1 (6 bases). Germline CDR1 reads SEHNR; CDR2 reads FQNEAQ (reference sequence). The CDR3 runs to 16 residues. The V and J ends lost 5 bases and 1 base respectively, with 15 bases between them. This chain's CDR3 is CASSPWGPSSYNEQFF. The CDR3 nucleotides are TGTGCCAGCAGCCCGTGGGGGCCCAGTTCCTACAATGAGCAGTTCTTC.

This clone has just one count. This sequence joins TRBV4-1 and TRBJ2-1; D call uncertain. CDR1 is MGHRA, CDR2 YSYEKL, per germline. The CDR3 sequence is 16 residues long. Trimming removed 0 bases from V and 2 bases from J, with 11 bases in between. The CDR3 spells CASSQEVNGAYNEQFF. Here the CDR3 DNA reads TGCGCCAGCAGCCAAGAGGTAAACGGAGCCTACAATGAGCAGTTCTTC.

The V call is TRBV7-8, the J call TRBJ2-7; TRBD2 agrees at 10 bases. The CDR3 covers 16 residues. The junction had 8 bases not matched to a gene; V was cut back by 2 bases and J by 4 bases. Germline V lookup: CDR1 SGHVS, CDR2 FQNEAQ. The DNA for the CDR3 is TGTGCCAGCAGCTTAATATCTTCGGGACTAGCGTACGAGCAGTACTTC. Protein product: CASSLISSGLAYEQYF.

The rearrangement joins TRBV6-5 to TRBJ2-1; the D gene is possibly TRBD1 (5 bases). This CDR3 has 15 amino acids. The germline CDR1 and CDR2 sequences are MNHEY and SVGAGI. Trimming stripped 0 bases from V and 5 bases from J, with 11 bases between. The CDR3 DNA is TGTGCCAGCAGTTACTCGCAGGTGGGGCACAATGAGCAGTTCTTC. As protein: CASSYSQVGHNEQFF.

The chain joins TRBV19 to TRBJ2-3, with 7 bases fitting TRBD2. The CDR3 has 18 amino acids. In germline, CDR1 is LNHDA, CDR2 SQIVND (reference sequence). V lost 5 bases and J lost 0; bases outside the gene matches: 14. The DNA of the CDR3 is TGTGCCAGTAGTGCCGGACTAGACTCCAGCGGCAGCACAGATACGCAGTATTTT. Protein product: CASSAGLDSSGSTDTQYF.

In DNA form, the CDR3 reads TGCGCCAGCAGCCACATTCTGGAGGGCGAGCAGTACTTC. Its translation: CASSHILEGEQYF. The chain recombines TRBV4-1 with TRBJ2-7; D might be TRBD2 (6 bases). The CDR3 runs 13 residues. The V gene lost 3 bases and the J gene lost 6 bases, with 12 bases spanning the gap. Germline V lookup: CDR1 MGHRA, CDR2 YSYEKL.

The V gene is TRBV2, the J gene TRBJ1-4; 11 bases map to TRBD1. Germline loops: CDR1 SNHLY, CDR2 FYNNEI. The CDR3 consists of 15 residues. Trimming at V came to 7 bases and at J to 7 bases, leaving 8 bases not matched to a gene. CDR3 DNA: TGTGCCAGCAATCGGTTGGGACAGGGGGGTGAAAAACTGTTTTTT. Amino acid sequence: CASNRLGQGGEKLFF.

The chain joins TRBV25-1 to TRBJ2-4; TRBD2 agrees at 7 bases. The CDR3 sequence is 12 residues long. Germline V gene sequence: CDR1 MGHDK, CDR2 SYGVNS. The trim removed 4 bases at V and 8 bases at J, leaving 2 bases unmatched. The CDR3 region has the DNA TGTGCCAGCAGTGGGGGGGGTGACATTCAGTACTTC. Its translation is CASSGGGDIQYF.

The chain joins TRBV10-2 to TRBJ2-1; TRBD1 matches 8 bases. The ends lost 8 bases at V and 5 bases at J; junction bases unmatched: 5. The CDR3 runs to 13 residues. The germline gives CDR1 WSHSY, CDR2 SAAADI. CDR3 nucleotide sequence: TGCGCCAGCGAGGGACAGGTCAACAATGAGCAGTTCTTC. It codes for CASEGQVNNEQFF.

This chain connects TRBV5-1 to TRBJ2-5; TRBD1 matches 8 bases. The CDR3 consists of 17 residues. Germline V gives CDR1 SGHRS, CDR2 YFSETQ. V was pared by 0 bases and J by 0 bases, with 7 bases of the junction left unmatched. The CDR3 here is CASSLAGTGRYQETQYF. The CDR3 DNA reads TGCGCCAGCAGCTTGGCCGGGACAGGCCGTTACCAAGAGACCCAGTACTTC.

This sequence joins TRBV5-1 and TRBJ2-5; 10 bases fit TRBD1. CDR3 length equals 15 residues. V dropped 7 bases and J dropped 5; count of bases not matched to a gene: 11. Per germline, CDR1 SGHRS and CDR2 YFSETQ. The CDR3 DNA follows: TGCGCCAGCCGCCAAACCGGGACAGGGGACGAGACCCAGTACTTC. Protein product: CASRQTGTGDETQYF. The whole variable domain, remainder taken from reference TRBV5-1 and TRBJ2-5, is KAGVTQTPRYLIKTRGQQVTLSCSPISGHRSVSWYQQTPGQGLQFLFEYFSETQRNKGNFPGRFSGRQFSNSRSEMNVSTLELGDSALYLCASRQTGTGDETQYFGPGTRLLVL.